The clone carrying this T cell receptor beta chain was seen at least ten times. During its preparation, the TCRbeta library received unique molecular identifiers. TCRdb reprocessed the PCR reads with MiXCR, giving one entry per CDR3 protein. The sample yields hundreds of thousands of distinct CDR3 sequences, approximately 17% seen once. The sample originates from a study of T-cell reconstitution after alpha-beta-depleted transplantation in children. The CDR3 covers 13 residues. The germline V gene has CDR1 SGDLS and CDR2 YYNGEE. Trimming pared 0 bases from V and 7 bases from J, leaving 7 bases between.

The receptor was derived from a human donor who donated a stem cell graft to a child with acute myeloid leukemia. This specimen consisted of PBMCs from the stem cell graft donor, obtained from the stem cell graft. The chain links TRBV9 to TRBJ1-4, with D unresolved. The CDR3 DNA reads as TGTGCCAGCAGCGTAGATTCGGGTGAAAAACTGTTTTTT. This encodes CASSVDSGEKLFF.